This T cell receptor (beta chain) was obtained from a study of CD8 T cells in Susac syndrome. V was clipped by 3 bases and J by 4 bases; unmatched bases: 8. This CDR3 spans 15 amino acids. The germline CDR1 and CDR2 sequences are SQVTM and ANQGSEA. Study-level results: The study acknowledged a relatively small number of individuals in its TCR sequencing and HLA analysis.

This clonotype was seen just once. Antigen: not known. RNA amounts of roughly 0.45 to 1 ug underwent reverse transcription with random hexamers. Amplification of TCR beta CDR3 spanned 54 Vbeta and 13 Jbeta via immunoSEQ multiplex PCR. TCRdb reprocessed the immunoSEQ multiplex PCR reads via MiXCR and lists one record per CDR3 protein. The sample has roughly 120,000 distinct CDR3 sequences, 90% to 95% seen once. Sequencing of TCR beta was performed on blood CD8+ T cells and on blood CD4+ T cells. The chain employs TRBV29-1 and TRBJ1-1, with 10 bases that match TRBD1. The receptor was isolated from a human donor in good health. Sequenced material: CD4+ T cells from PBMCs. CDR3 loop: CSVDPRDRGFTEAFF. The DNA for the CDR3 is TGCAGCGTTGATCCTCGGGACAGGGGATTCACTGAAGCTTTCTTT.